The source of this T cell receptor beta chain is a study of cytomegalovirus exposure and HLA in healthy donors. Germline CDR1 reads LGHNT; CDR2 reads FRNRAP. Trimming left V 0 bases short and J 3 bases short, with 9 bases between. The CDR3 is made up of 14 amino acids. 13 Jbeta primers and 60 Vbeta primers were used for the PCR. Profiling relied on immunoSEQ multiplex PCR, and the TCRdb table lists in-frame clones only, not all of them. This table has tens of thousands of clones, around 64% appearing once. The source is a man between 25 and 39 years old in good health and CMV-seronegative. The V and J genes are TRBV12-5 and TRBJ2-7, with a weak D call TRBD1 (7 bases). Sequencing was performed on PBMCs. The CDR3 DNA reads as TGTGCTAGTGGTTTGGTCAGGGGGGACTACGAGCAGTACTTC. This sequence encodes CASGLVRGDYEQYF.